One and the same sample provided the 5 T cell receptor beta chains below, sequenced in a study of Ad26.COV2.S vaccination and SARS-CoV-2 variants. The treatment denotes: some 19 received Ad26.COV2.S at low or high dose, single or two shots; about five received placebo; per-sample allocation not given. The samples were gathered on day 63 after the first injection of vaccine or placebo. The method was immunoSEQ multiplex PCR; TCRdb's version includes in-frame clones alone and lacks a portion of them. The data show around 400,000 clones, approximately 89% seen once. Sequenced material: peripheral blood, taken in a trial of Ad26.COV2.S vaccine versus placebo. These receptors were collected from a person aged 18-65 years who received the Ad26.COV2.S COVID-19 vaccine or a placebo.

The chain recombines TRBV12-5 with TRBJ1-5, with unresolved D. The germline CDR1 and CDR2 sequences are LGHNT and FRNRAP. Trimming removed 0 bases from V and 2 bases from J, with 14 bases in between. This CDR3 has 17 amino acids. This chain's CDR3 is CASGLVVNSGRNQPQHF. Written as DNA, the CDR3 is TGTGCTAGTGGTTTGGTAGTAAACTCGGGCCGCAATCAGCCCCAGCATTTT.

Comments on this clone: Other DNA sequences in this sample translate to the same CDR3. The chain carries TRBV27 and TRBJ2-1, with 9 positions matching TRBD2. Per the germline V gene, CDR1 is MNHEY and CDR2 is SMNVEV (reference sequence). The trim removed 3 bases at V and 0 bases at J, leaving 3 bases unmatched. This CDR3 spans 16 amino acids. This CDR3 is CASSFLAGSSYNEQFF. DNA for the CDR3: TGTGCCAGCAGTTTCCTAGCGGGAAGCTCCTACAATGAGCAGTTCTTC.

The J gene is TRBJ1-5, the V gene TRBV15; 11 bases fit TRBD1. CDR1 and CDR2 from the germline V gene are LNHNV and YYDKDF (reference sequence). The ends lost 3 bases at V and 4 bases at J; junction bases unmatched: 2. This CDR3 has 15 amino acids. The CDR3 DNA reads TGTGCCACCAGCAGTGGGACAGGGGGAAATCAGCCCCAGCATTTT. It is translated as CATSSGTGGNQPQHF.

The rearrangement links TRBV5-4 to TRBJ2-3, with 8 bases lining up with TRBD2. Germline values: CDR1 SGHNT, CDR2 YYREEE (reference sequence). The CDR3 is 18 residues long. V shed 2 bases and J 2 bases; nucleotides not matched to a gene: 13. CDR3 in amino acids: CASSLDPPAAGATDTQYF. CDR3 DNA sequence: TGTGCCAGCAGCTTAGATCCGCCGGCAGCGGGGGCCACAGATACGCAGTATTTT.

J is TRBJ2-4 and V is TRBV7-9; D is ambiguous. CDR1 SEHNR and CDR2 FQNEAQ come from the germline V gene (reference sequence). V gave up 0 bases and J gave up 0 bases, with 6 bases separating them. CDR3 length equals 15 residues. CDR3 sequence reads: CASSLAGLAKNIQYF. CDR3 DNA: TGTGCCAGCAGCTTAGCAGGTCTAGCCAAAAACATTCAGTACTTC.